This is a list of T cell receptor beta chains from one sample in a study of blood T cells in healthy people across ages. TCRdb redid the calling of the 5' RACE reads with MiXCR, one entry per CDR3 protein. This table has about 1,400,000 distinct CDR3 sequences, around 55% appearing once. Sequenced: blood. The receptor set was obtained from a man younger than 30 in good health. CDR3s include the opening cysteine and the closing phenylalanine or tryptophan. A D gene is named only where the DNA matches it firmly. Clone size is stated in some rows and not others, as once, few, many or a class when expanded.

d_call: NA; v_call: TRBV29-1; j_call: TRBJ2-3; clone_size: few; cdr3_nt: TGCAGCGTTGAAGTCCGAAGAACGGGATGGGATACGCAGTATTTT; cdr3_aa: CSVEVRRTGWDTQYF
d_call: NA; v_call: TRBV4-1; j_call: TRBJ1-1; clone_size: NA; cdr3_nt: TGCGCCAGCAGCCAAGCTACGGGGCTGAACACTGAAGCTTTCTTT; cdr3_aa: CASSQATGLNTEAFF
d_call: NA; v_call: TRBV2; j_call: TRBJ2-3; clone_size: NA; cdr3_nt: TGTGCCAGCAGTGAAGACCTGGCGGGACCTTCTACAGATACGCAGTATTTT; cdr3_aa: CASSEDLAGPSTDTQYF
d_call: NA; v_call: TRBV2; j_call: TRBJ2-5; clone_size: NA; cdr3_nt: TGTGCCAGCAGTGCAGATACCGCGGCCCAGTACTTC; cdr3_aa: CASSADTAAQYF
d_call: TRBD2; v_call: TRBV7-2; j_call: TRBJ2-4; clone_size: NA; cdr3_nt: TGTGCCAGCAGCTTAGAACTAGCGGGGGGGTTAAACATTCAGTACTTC; cdr3_aa: CASSLELAGGLNIQYF
d_call: NA; v_call: TRBV5-1; j_call: TRBJ1-1; clone_size: NA; cdr3_nt: TGCGCCAGCAGCGTGGGGACGGAAGGCGAAGCTTTCTTT; cdr3_aa: CASSVGTEGEAFF
d_call: TRBD2; v_call: TRBV6-5; j_call: TRBJ2-3; clone_size: NA; cdr3_nt: TGTGCCAGCAGTTTACTAGCGGGGGGACGGGATAGGAGCACAGATACGCAGTATTTT; cdr3_aa: CASSLLAGGRDRSTDTQYF
d_call: NA; v_call: TRBV5-5; j_call: TRBJ2-7; clone_size: few; cdr3_nt: TGTGCCAGCAGCCGAACGACGGAGACCTACGAGCAGTACTTC; cdr3_aa: CASSRTTETYEQYF
d_call: TRBD1; v_call: TRBV20-1; j_call: TRBJ1-2; clone_size: NA; cdr3_nt: TGCAGTGCTCGGACAGGGGAGGACTATGGCTACACCTTC; cdr3_aa: CSARTGEDYGYTF
d_call: NA; v_call: TRBV7-2; j_call: TRBJ2-1; clone_size: few; cdr3_nt: TGTGCCAGCAGCCCGAAGATGAAACGGGGCAATGAGCAGTTCTTC; cdr3_aa: CASSPKMKRGNEQFF
d_call: NA; v_call: TRBV5-1; j_call: TRBJ2-7; clone_size: once; cdr3_nt: TGCGCCAGCAGCGCGGACTTTCCCTACGAGCAGTACTTC; cdr3_aa: CASSADFPYEQYF
d_call: TRBD2; v_call: TRBV5-1; j_call: TRBJ2-5; clone_size: few; cdr3_nt: TGCGCCAGCCTGGGAGGGGAGACCCAGTACTTC; cdr3_aa: CASLGGETQYF
d_call: NA; v_call: TRBV28; j_call: TRBJ1-2; clone_size: few; cdr3_nt: TGTGCCAGCACCCTCCCCCCGCCAGGCTATGGCTACACCTTC; cdr3_aa: CASTLPPPGYGYTF
d_call: NA; v_call: TRBV10-2; j_call: TRBJ2-7; clone_size: NA; cdr3_nt: TGCGCCAGCAGGGTACATAGCCCTTACTACGAGCAGTACTTC; cdr3_aa: CASRVHSPYYEQYF
d_call: TRBD2; v_call: TRBV4-1; j_call: TRBJ2-5; clone_size: NA; cdr3_nt: TGCGCCAGCAGCCAACTGCCTAGCGGACAACAGTACTTC; cdr3_aa: CASSQLPSGQQYF
d_call: NA; v_call: TRBV20-1; j_call: TRBJ1-5; clone_size: NA; cdr3_nt: TGCAGTGCTAGAACAGGGAATAGCAATCAGCCCCAGCATTTT; cdr3_aa: CSARTGNSNQPQHF
d_call: TRBD2; v_call: TRBV4-1; j_call: TRBJ2-5; clone_size: few; cdr3_nt: TGCGCCAGCAGCTCGCGACTAGCGCAATCGGGAGAGACCCAGTACTTC; cdr3_aa: CASSSRLAQSGETQYF
d_call: NA; v_call: TRBV9; j_call: TRBJ2-7; clone_size: NA; cdr3_nt: TGTGCCAGCAGCGTCCGCTCGGGGGCCCATTACAATGAGCAGTACTTC; cdr3_aa: CASSVRSGAHYNEQYF
d_call: NA; v_call: TRBV4-1; j_call: TRBJ2-1; clone_size: NA; cdr3_nt: TGCGCCAGCACCTCAGGCCGTCACTACAATGAGCAGTTCTTC; cdr3_aa: CASTSGRHYNEQFF
d_call: TRBD2; v_call: TRBV20-1; j_call: TRBJ2-1; clone_size: NA; cdr3_nt: TGCAGTGCGGGACTAGCGGCCAGCTCCTACAATGAGCAGTTCTTC; cdr3_aa: CSAGLAASSYNEQFF
d_call: NA; v_call: TRBV6-6; j_call: TRBJ2-7; clone_size: once; cdr3_nt: TGTGCCAGCAGTCCGCGGGTTCGTAGGAGCGAGCAGTACTTC; cdr3_aa: CASSPRVRRSEQYF
d_call: NA; v_call: TRBV4-3; j_call: TRBJ2-7; clone_size: few; cdr3_nt: TGCGCCAGCAGCCAAGGTCCGGAAGGCTACGAGCAGTACTTC; cdr3_aa: CASSQGPEGYEQYF
d_call: TRBD2; v_call: TRBV6-2/TRBV6-3; j_call: TRBJ2-1; clone_size: NA; cdr3_nt: TGTGCCAGCAGTTACGGCGGGAGTGGGAATGAGCAGTTCTTC; cdr3_aa: CASSYGGSGNEQFF
d_call: NA; v_call: TRBV11-2; j_call: TRBJ1-1; clone_size: NA; cdr3_nt: TGTGCCAGCAGCTTTCGGGAGGGGAGGACTGAAGCTTTCTTT; cdr3_aa: CASSFREGRTEAFF
d_call: NA; v_call: TRBV3-1; j_call: TRBJ1-2; clone_size: NA; cdr3_nt: TGTGCCAGCAGCCAAAGAACAGGGTTCGGCGGCTACACCTTC; cdr3_aa: CASSQRTGFGGYTF
d_call: NA; v_call: TRBV29-1; j_call: TRBJ1-2; clone_size: few; cdr3_nt: TGCAGCGGGAGTTCGGGTTCGGGGTACGGCTACACCTTC; cdr3_aa: CSGSSGSGYGYTF
d_call: TRBD1; v_call: TRBV15; j_call: TRBJ1-4; clone_size: NA; cdr3_nt: TGTGCCACCAGCGGAAAGGGACAGGGGGCTGGGAAACTGTTTTTT; cdr3_aa: CATSGKGQGAGKLFF
d_call: TRBD1; v_call: TRBV2; j_call: TRBJ1-6; clone_size: few; cdr3_nt: TGTGCCAGCACGACAGGGGAGGTGATTTCACCCCTCCACTTT; cdr3_aa: CASTTGEVISPLHF
d_call: TRBD2; v_call: TRBV28; j_call: TRBJ2-7; clone_size: NA; cdr3_nt: TGTGCCAGCATGGAGCGGGAGCGGTTCGACGAGCAGTACTTC; cdr3_aa: CASMERERFDEQYF
d_call: TRBD1; v_call: TRBV20-1; j_call: TRBJ1-4; clone_size: NA; cdr3_nt: TGCAGTGCTAGAGATCCCCCAAACAGGGGTCAACTGTTTTTT; cdr3_aa: CSARDPPNRGQLFF
d_call: NA; v_call: TRBV24-1; j_call: TRBJ2-7; clone_size: NA; cdr3_nt: TGTGCCACCAGTACGTCATTAAACTACAATGAGCAGTACTTC; cdr3_aa: CATSTSLNYNEQYF
d_call: TRBD1; v_call: TRBV27; j_call: TRBJ2-1; clone_size: NA; cdr3_nt: TGTGCCAGCAGTATCTTACCGGGACAGGGGGCTCGTGAGCAGTTCTTC; cdr3_aa: CASSILPGQGAREQFF
d_call: TRBD1; v_call: TRBV11-1; j_call: TRBJ2-4; clone_size: NA; cdr3_nt: TGTGCCAGCAGCTGGGGTGGACAGGGCCAAGCCAAAAACATTCAGTACTTC; cdr3_aa: CASSWGGQGQAKNIQYF
d_call: TRBD2; v_call: TRBV6-6; j_call: TRBJ2-7; clone_size: NA; cdr3_nt: TGTGCCAGCAGTCTCGGGACTAGCGCCCCCGCCGAGCAGTACTTC; cdr3_aa: CASSLGTSAPAEQYF
d_call: TRBD1; v_call: TRBV7-6; j_call: TRBJ1-2; clone_size: NA; cdr3_nt: TGTGCCAGCAGCAACAGGGTGGTGACAGGGTCAGACTATGGCTACACCTTC; cdr3_aa: CASSNRVVTGSDYGYTF
d_call: TRBD2; v_call: TRBV7-2; j_call: TRBJ2-5; clone_size: NA; cdr3_nt: TGTGCCAGCAGCTCCCTCAGCGGGGGGGCACAAGAGACCCAGTACTTC; cdr3_aa: CASSSLSGGAQETQYF
d_call: TRBD2; v_call: TRBV25-1; j_call: TRBJ2-7; clone_size: NA; cdr3_nt: TGTGCCAGCAGTGACGCTAGCGGCTACGAGCAGTACTTC; cdr3_aa: CASSDASGYEQYF
d_call: TRBD2; v_call: TRBV7-2; j_call: TRBJ2-5; clone_size: NA; cdr3_nt: TGTGCCAGCAGCCCCTGGGGAGCGGGGGGGCTGGAAGAGACCCAGTACTTC; cdr3_aa: CASSPWGAGGLEETQYF
d_call: NA; v_call: TRBV10-3; j_call: TRBJ2-5; clone_size: NA; cdr3_nt: TGTGCCATCAGTGAGTCGGGGACCAACAAGCAGTACTTC; cdr3_aa: CAISESGTNKQYF